This T cell receptor (beta chain) was obtained from a study of blood T cells in healthy people across ages. The use of a sample-barcoded 5' primer and a J-beta primer mix characterized a second PCR of roughly 7 to 11 cycles. One entry per CDR3 protein, called by TCRdb with MiXCR from the 5' RACE reads. The table has approximately 680,000 distinct CDR3 sequences, about 30% seen once. Study outcomes and limitations: A greater number of naive CD4+ cells and higher diversity distinguished long-lived donors from aged donors.

The CDR3 totals 16 residues. Germline V gene sequence: CDR1 MNHEY, CDR2 SVGAGI. J gave up 3 bases and V 6 bases, and 11 bases lay outside the gene matches. At least ten counts were recorded for this clonotype. No antigen is known for it. The chain joins TRBV6-5 to TRBJ1-5, with 7 bases lining up with TRBD1. The sequencing input was blood. This TCR came from a woman aged 80 or over in good health. CDR3 sequence reads: CASRPEAGGFNQPQHF. The CDR3, as DNA: TGTGCCAGCAGGCCGGAGGCAGGGGGATTCAATCAGCCCCAGCATTTT.